What follows describes a single T cell receptor beta chain. The data are from a study of blood T cell repertoires in COVID-19. Turning to the study itself: COVID-19 samples from acute and convalescent phases originated in the United States, Italy and Spain. PBMCs, B-cell-depleted T cells, or T cells provided the cDNA or gDNA that made up the material.

Germline lookup yields CDR1 MNHEY and CDR2 SVGAGI. CDR3 length equals 13 residues. The V end was cut by 6 bases, the J end by 6 bases, with 14 bases between. The study assigned cohorts using participant-reported clinical history. Original processing methods: Reference gene primers were amplified, and this amplification served to estimate nucleated cell counts. The protocol was immunoSEQ multiplex PCR, while the TCRdb copy is restricted to in-frame clones and leaves out a portion. V and J calls and clone size follow that table, whereas D and trimming were derived from the DNA. Among some 330,000 clones listed, around 87% were seen once.

The sample taken for sequencing was PBMCs or T cells enriched from blood (not recorded which). The clonotype was recovered from a man between 35 and 55 years old in a cohort exposed to, infected with or recovered from COVID-19 (not recorded which). The V call is TRBV6-5, the J call TRBJ2-5; the D is unclear. In nucleotides, the CDR3 is TGTGCCAGCAGCGGCGGCTTAACCCAGACCCAGTACTTC. It is translated as CASSGGLTQTQYF.